A selection of T cell receptor beta chains follows, all from one sample in a study of vaccination and CD4 T cells after COVID-19. Their cognate antigens are unknown. TCRdb reprocessed the PCR reads via MiXCR and lists one record per CDR3 protein. Of approximately 8,800 distinct CDR3 sequences in the sample, around two fifths are singletons; the top ten hold 15% to 20%. Sequenced material: CD4+ T cells from blood, cultured in vitro. These receptor sequences come from a human donor in good health. Both conserved end residues are part of each CDR3. A D gene is named only where the DNA matches it firmly. Clone size is given for some rows only: seen once, a few or many times, or a class if the clone is expanded.

CASRWTVSGYTF | TGTGCCAGCAGATGGACAGTGTCTGGCTACACCTTC | TRBJ1-2 | TRBV28 | - | -
CASSEVLGSGETQYF | TGTGCCAGCAGTGAAGTCTTGGGATCTGGGGAGACCCAGTACTTC | TRBJ2-5 | TRBV6-1 | - | -
CASRQAGGNTIYF | TGTGCCAGCAGACAGGCGGGTGGAAACACCATATATTTT | TRBJ1-3 | TRBV14 | - | -
CASSIQTRGTGNEQFF | TGTGCCAGTAGTATACAAACCAGGGGGACCGGCAATGAGCAGTTCTTC | TRBJ2-1 | TRBV19 | - | TRBD1
CASSIVIAGVKLEQYF | TGTGCCAGTAGTATAGTAATCGCGGGAGTTAAGCTCGAGCAGTACTTC | TRBJ2-7 | TRBV19 | - | TRBD2
CASSTRQSGANVLTF | TGTGCCAGCAGTACTCGACAGTCTGGGGCCAACGTCCTGACTTTC | TRBJ2-6 | TRBV6-2/TRBV6-3 | - | -
CASSIPRQSVISPQHF | TGTGCCAGTAGTATCCCCAGACAGTCTGTTATCAGCCCCCAGCATTTT | TRBJ1-5 | TRBV19 | - | -
CASSADTANYGYTF | TGTGCCAGCAGCGCGGACACCGCTAACTATGGCTACACCTTC | TRBJ1-2 | TRBV2 | few | -
CSATLYASGGLTDTQYF | TGCAGTGCCACTCTCTATGCTAGCGGGGGACTCACAGATACGCAGTATTTT | TRBJ2-3 | TRBV20-1 | - | TRBD2
CASEDRGRLAGRPDTQYF | TGTGCCAGCGAGGACAGGGGGAGGCTAGCGGGGCGTCCAGATACGCAGTATTTT | TRBJ2-3 | TRBV6-1 | - | -
CSQLRTAYNSPLHF | TGCAGCCAGTTGAGGACAGCTTATAATTCACCCCTCCACTTT | TRBJ1-6 | TRBV20-1 | - | -
CASSGGLAGGFNEQFF | TGTGCCAGCAGCGGTGGACTAGCGGGAGGTTTTAATGAGCAGTTCTTC | TRBJ2-1 | TRBV11-3 | few | TRBD2
CASSQESHSYNEQFF | TGCGCCAGCAGCCAAGAGAGTCATTCCTACAATGAGCAGTTCTTC | TRBJ2-1 | TRBV4-3 | - | -